Included here is one TCR beta chain sequence, with context. Its target is unknown. This specimen belongs to a study of T-cell memory formation after mild COVID-19. Across the whole study: The two donors had largely donor-specific TCR clusters.

After removal of 5 bases from V and 2 bases from J, the junction contained 8 bases not matched to a gene. The germline gives CDR1 SEHNR, CDR2 FQNEAQ (reference sequence). CDR3 size: 18 residues. Whole-study results and caveats: The appearance of some responding clones in pre-infection memory suggested that cross-reactive memory joined. For contracting clones, CD4+ ones sat mainly in CM and EM, CD8+ in EMRA. Later expanders leaned CD4+, whereas clones that contracted between day 15 and 85 were balanced CD4/CD8.

TCRdb recomputed calls from the 5' RACE reads with MiXCR, one row per CDR3 protein. The sample contains roughly 250,000 distinct CDR3 sequences, over 15% of which appear only once. Source material: PBMCs or a T cell subset sorted from them (not recorded which). The V call is TRBV7-9, the J call TRBJ2-3, with 15 bases fitting TRBD2. The receptor comes from a man younger than 35 who had mild COVID-19 (a few samples of this study predate the infection). Cell type and time point are not known. The DNA of the CDR3 is TGTGCCAGCAGCCCCGGGACTAGCGGGGGGATGATCACAGATACGCAGTATTTT. Translation: CASSPGTSGGMITDTQYF. Complete variable domain (other parts from reference TRBV7-9 and TRBJ2-3): DTGVSQNPRHKITKRGQNVTFRCDPISEHNRLYWYRQTLGQGPEFLTYFQNEAQLEKSRLLSDRFSAERPKGSFSTLEIQRTEQGDSAMYLCASSPGTSGGMITDTQYFGPGTRLTVL.